Here is one T cell receptor (beta chain) with its context. No cognate antigen has been identified for it. Base qualities are not provided; no much larger clone lies one nucleotide away. For CDR1 and CDR2, the germline V gene lists MGHDK and SYGVNS. V is shortened by 5 bases, J by 1 base, and the region joining them spans 12 bases. The CDR3 runs 15 amino acids, cysteine and phenylalanine included. The retained sequence is limited to the CDR3, 45 bases, with the frame set at the first base. The data were obtained in a study of control samples from healthy donors and cancer patients (dated by TCRdb to 2020 to 2022). Libraries were built with the immunoSEQ multiplex PCR assay. What TCRdb holds here is the immuneACCESS table cut down to in-frame rearrangements. Part of the clones is not present; checked against another copy, under half of the missing clones reflect an unresolved V gene, and the others are unexplained. The sample includes about 140,000 clones, with 94% observed a single time. The ten most abundant clones make up around 12% of the sample.

The rearranged chain carries TRBV25-1 and TRBJ1-5, and TRBD1 may be the D gene, going by 5 matching bases. The TCR originated in a man in his forties in good health. Sequenced material: blood. The CDR3 protein: CASSPNTGSNQPQHF. Here is the DNA: TGTGCCAGCAGTCCGAACACAGGAAGCAATCAGCCCCAGCATTTT.